This note documents a single TCR beta chain sequence. This PCR relied on a set of 60 Vbeta primers and 13 Jbeta primers. The assay was immunoSEQ multiplex PCR, and TCRdb's table has in-frame clones only and misses some. The profile covers approximately 120,000 clones, with less than 90% appearing a single time and 20% taken by the ten largest. The sample originates from a study of cytomegalovirus exposure and HLA in healthy donors. The overall study: Earlier sequencing of about 179 million T cells yielded under 120 million unique TCR beta sequences.

The CDR3 loop spans 16 amino acids. Germline V CDR1 and CDR2: SEHNR, FQNEAQ (reference sequence). V lost 5 bases and J lost 0; bases outside the gene matches: 7. The genes are TRBV7-9 and TRBJ1-1; TRBD1 aligns across 9 bases. Sequences were obtained from PBMCs. The sequence came from a man between 18 and 29 years old in good health and CMV-seropositive. CDR3 bases: TGTGCCAGCAGCCCGGACAGGGGAGTACTGAACACTGAAGCTTTCTTT. Translated: CASSPDRGVLNTEAFF. The variable domain in full, with the rest retrieved from reference TRBV7-9 and TRBJ1-1, is DTGVSQNPRHKITKRGQNVTFRCDPISEHNRLYWYRQTLGQGPEFLTYFQNEAQLEKSRLLSDRFSAERPKGSFSTLEIQRTEQGDSAMYLCASSPDRGVLNTEAFFGQGTRLTVV.